This T cell receptor beta chain comes out of a study of shared clonotypes between healthy human individuals. Study as a whole: CD4 naive and memory got three plates each, CD8 naive two, CD8 memory one. Findings and limits, study-wide: It was the non-shared clonotypes that had lower generation probabilities than clonotypes shared by all four donors.

This CDR3 region has 15 residues. The germline CDR1 and CDR2 sequences are MDHEN and SYDVKM. The junction had 7 bases not matched to a gene; V was cut back by 5 bases and J by 5 bases. As for this clone: Antigen unknown.

Samples underwent the assay at deep level. The repertoire was sequenced with immunoSEQ multiplex PCR; TCRdb's copy has only in-frame clones and lacks some. The data hold around 350,000 clones, with roughly 70% observed a single time. This chain uses TRBV28 with TRBJ2-4; TRBD1 aligns across 9 bases. This TCR was sampled from a man younger than 45 in good health. The specimen sequenced was memory CD4+ T cells sorted from blood. Subset in this sample: CD45RA-negative fraction. As DNA, the CDR3 is TGTGCCAGCAGTCACCCGGGACAGGGTGAAAACATTCAGTACTTC. This codes for CASSHPGQGENIQYF.